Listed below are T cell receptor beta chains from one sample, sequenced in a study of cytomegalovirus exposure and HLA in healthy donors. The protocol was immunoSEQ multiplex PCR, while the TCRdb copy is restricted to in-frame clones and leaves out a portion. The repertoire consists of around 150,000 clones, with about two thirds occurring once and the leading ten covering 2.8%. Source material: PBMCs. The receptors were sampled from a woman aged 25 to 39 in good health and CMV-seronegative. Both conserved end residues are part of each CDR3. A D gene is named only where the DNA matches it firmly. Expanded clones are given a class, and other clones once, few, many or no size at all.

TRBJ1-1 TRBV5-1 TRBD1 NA CASSLTGGMNTEAFF TGCGCCAGCAGCTTGACAGGGGGAATGAACACTGAAGCTTTCTTT
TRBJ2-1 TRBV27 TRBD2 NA CASSSGKWNEQFF TGTGCCAGCAGTAGCGGGAAGTGGAATGAGCAGTTCTTC
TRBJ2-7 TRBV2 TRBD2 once CASRRLADSEQYF TGTGCCAGCAGGCGACTAGCCGACTCCGAGCAGTACTTC
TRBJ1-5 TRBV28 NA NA CASSLIWRTGNQPQHF TGTGCCAGCAGTTTAATCTGGAGGACGGGGAATCAGCCCCAGCATTTT
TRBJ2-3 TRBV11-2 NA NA CASSPGTQVADTQYF TGTGCCAGCAGCCCGGGGACTCAGGTCGCAGATACGCAGTATTTT
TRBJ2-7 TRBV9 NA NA CASSVGVAYEQYF TGTGCCAGCAGCGTAGGAGTAGCCTACGAGCAGTACTTC
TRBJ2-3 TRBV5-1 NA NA CASSWNGEHGDTQYF TGCGCCAGCAGCTGGAATGGGGAGCACGGAGATACGCAGTATTTT
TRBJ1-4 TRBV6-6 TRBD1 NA CASSNRQGNNEKLFF TGTGCCAGCAGTAACAGACAGGGTAATAATGAAAAACTGTTTTTT
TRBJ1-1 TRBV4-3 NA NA CASSQDLRHMNTEAFF TGCGCCAGCAGCCAAGATTTGAGACATATGAACACTGAAGCTTTCTTT
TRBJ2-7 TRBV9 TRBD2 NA CASSVGGTSGSYEQYF TGTGCCAGCAGCGTGGGGGGAACTAGCGGTTCCTACGAGCAGTACTTC
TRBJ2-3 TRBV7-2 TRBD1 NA CASSLALWTGFTDTQYF TGTGCCAGCAGCTTAGCGCTTTGGACAGGGTTCACAGATACGCAGTATTTT
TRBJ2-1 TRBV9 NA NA CASSPHYNEQFF TGTGCCAGCAGCCCACACTACAATGAGCAGTTCTTC
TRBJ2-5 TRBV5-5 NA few CASSLAGTKGETQYF TGTGCCAGCAGCTTGGCCGGGACAAAAGGGGAGACCCAGTACTTC
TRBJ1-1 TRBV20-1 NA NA CSASQNTEAFF TGCAGTGCTAGCCAGAACACTGAAGCTTTCTTT
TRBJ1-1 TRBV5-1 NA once CASSLELATEAFF TGCGCCAGCAGCTTGGAGCTTGCCACTGAAGCTTTCTTT
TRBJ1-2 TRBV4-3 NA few CASSNAGDYGYTF TGCGCCAGCAGCAACGCGGGGGATTATGGCTACACCTTC
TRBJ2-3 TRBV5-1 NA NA CASSLEGQGDTQYF TGCGCCAGCAGCTTGGAGGGGCAGGGAGATACGCAGTATTTT
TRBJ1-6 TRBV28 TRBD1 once CASSTGVPRSPLHF TGTGCCAGCAGCACAGGGGTTCCAAGGTCACCCCTCCACTTT
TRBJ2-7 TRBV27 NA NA CASSPGWVGGGSTYEQYF TGTGCCAGCAGTCCAGGGTGGGTGGGCGGGGGCTCAACCTACGAGCAGTACTTC
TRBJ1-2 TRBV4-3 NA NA CASSQERHGNYGYTF TGCGCCAGCAGCCAAGAACGTCACGGTAACTATGGCTACACCTTC
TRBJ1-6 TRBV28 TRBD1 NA CASSSWTGGYNSPLHF TGTGCCAGCAGTTCGTGGACAGGGGGATATAATTCACCCCTCCACTTT
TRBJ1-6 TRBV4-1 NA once CASSQGLARERSYNSPLHF TGCGCCAGCAGCCAAGGGCTGGCCCGGGAGCGCTCCTATAATTCACCCCTCCACTTT